Ten or more counts support the clone carrying this T cell receptor beta chain. What it binds is not known. Germline CDR1 and CDR2: SGHVS and FQNEAQ. Between the trimmed V and J ends, which lost 8 bases and 5 bases, there was a span of 19 bases. The CDR3 totals 14 residues. Researchers took RNA transcripts and amplified the TCR beta CDR3 regions from them. RT-PCR in the first round (using the HTBI primer set) targeted the TCR CDR3. MiXCR, run by TCRdb on the multiplex PCR reads, gives a single entry per CDR3 protein. In the table there are hundreds of thousands of distinct CDR3 sequences, under 15% of which are singletons. The sample belongs to a study of T cells in Graves' hyperthyroidism and ophthalmopathy. Subjects with ophthalmopathy showed a Clinical Activity Score no lower than 3, a NOSPECS grade no lower than 4, and a duration shorter than 3 months. On the basis of clinical symptoms, serum thyroxine and TRAb, thyroid ultrasound and orbital computed tomography, diagnoses were made.

Notes on the study in general: Ophthalmopathy was distinguished from stable hyperthyroidism by 13 V-J signatures.

The sequenced material came from blood. The source is a woman in her thirties or forties with Graves' ophthalmopathy. The chain is built from TRBV7-8 and TRBJ2-7; TRBD2 is a possible D gene (5 bases). In DNA form, the CDR3 reads TGTGCCAGCCGACGCGGGCCTGAATGGGACGAGCAGTACTTC. Its protein product is CASRRGPEWDEQYF.